This entry lists 20 T cell receptor beta chains sequenced from one sample in a study of CD8+ T cells in alopecia areata. TCR sequencing used cDNA made by reverse transcription of extracted RNA. TCRdb's copy holds only in-frame clones and misses some; the assay was immunoSEQ multiplex PCR. The data show about 130,000 clones, with approximately 58% seen just once and 4.5% held by the top ten. Specimen: CD4+ T cells sorted from blood, collected at week 0. The receptors come from a human donor with alopecia areata.

The chain recombines TRBV27 with TRBJ1-1; D remains ambiguous. Trimming took off 6 bases at V and 0 bases at J, with 11 bases between the two ends. This CDR3 is 14 amino acids long. Germline lookup yields CDR1 MNHEY and CDR2 SMNVEV (reference sequence). In DNA, the CDR3 is TGTGCCAGCAGAACTCAAAGTTTGAACACTGAAGCTTTCTTT. This codes for CASRTQSLNTEAFF.

This CDR3 is CASSVLGGALITGANVLTF. The DNA for the CDR3 is TGCGCCAGCAGCGTACTTGGGGGGGCGTTGATAACCGGGGCCAACGTCCTGACTTTC. The chain recombines TRBV5-1 with TRBJ2-6; TRBD2 is a possible D gene (7 bases). The CDR3 runs 19 residues. Germline lookup yields CDR1 SGHRS and CDR2 YFSETQ. Trimming removed 4 bases from V and 4 bases from J, with 24 bases in between. Complete variable domain (other parts from reference TRBV5-1 and TRBJ2-6): KAGVTQTPRYLIKTRGQQVTLSCSPISGHRSVSWYQQTPGQGLQFLFEYFSETQRNKGNFPGRFSGRQFSNSRSEMNVSTLELGDSALYLCASSVLGGALITGANVLTFGAGSRLTVL.

V is TRBV9 and J is TRBJ2-5; D not resolved. The V gene's germline CDR1 is SGDLS and CDR2 YYNGEE. Trimming stripped 0 bases from V and 5 bases from J, with 8 bases between. The CDR3 extends over 13 amino acids. The CDR3 DNA is TGTGCCAGCAGCGTAGTGGTGGGGGAGACCCAGTACTTC. Residues: CASSVVVGETQYF.

In its sample, this clone was seen a few times. The chain links TRBV5-4 to TRBJ2-7; D gene uncertain. The CDR3 contains 14 residues. The V end lost 0 bases, the J end lost 0 bases, and 7 bases lay between the germline ends. Germline V CDR1 and CDR2: SGHNT, YYREEE (reference sequence). Here the CDR3 reads CASSLDHDSYEQYF. In DNA form, the CDR3 reads TGTGCCAGCAGCTTGGACCACGACTCCTACGAGCAGTACTTC. Full variable domain (missing parts from reference TRBV5-4 and TRBJ2-7): ETGVTQSPTHLIKTRGQQVTLRCSSQSGHNTVSWYQQALGQGPQFIFQYYREEENGRGNFPPRFSGLQFPNYSSELNVNALELDDSALYLCASSLDHDSYEQYFGPGTRLTVT.

The chain recombines TRBV5-4 with TRBJ1-1, with a tentative D call TRBD1 (6 bases). The CDR3 length is 18 residues. Germline CDR1 reads SGHNT; CDR2 reads YYREEE (reference sequence). V lost 4 bases to trimming and J lost 5 bases, with 27 bases between them. CDR3 sequence (DNA): TGTGCCAGCAGCCCTTTATTGGTTGGGTCAGGGGCCCGGACTGAAGCTTTCTTT. Translating it yields CASSPLLVGSGARTEAFF. Combining the CDR3 with reference TRBV5-4 and TRBJ1-1 gives the whole variable domain ETGVTQSPTHLIKTRGQQVTLRCSSQSGHNTVSWYQQALGQGPQFIFQYYREEENGRGNFPPRFSGLQFPNYSSELNVNALELDDSALYLCASSPLLVGSGARTEAFFGQGTRLTVV.

This CDR3 is CASSSTLRNFYEQYF. As DNA, the CDR3 is TGTGCCAGCAGTTCAACCTTGCGCAACTTCTACGAGCAGTACTTC. V and J are TRBV28 and TRBJ2-7; D ambiguous. V lost 4 bases, J lost 3 bases, and 16 bases lay in between. The CDR3 is made up of 15 amino acids. In germline, CDR1 is MDHEN, CDR2 SYDVKM.

This rearrangement joins TRBV7-2 to TRBJ1-1; D is unresolved. The V end lost 6 bases, the J end lost 7 bases, and 18 bases lay between the germline ends. The CDR3 extends over 14 amino acids. CDR1 is SGHTA and CDR2 is FQGNSA in the germline V gene. CDR3 in DNA: TGTGCCAGCAGTGCCCGGGCAGCGGGAGGTGAAGCTTTCTTT. Translation: CASSARAAGGEAFF.

V is TRBV12-5 and J is TRBJ2-5; D could derive from TRBD1 or TRBD2 (5 bases each). The CDR3 covers 13 residues. Germline V gene data show CDR1 as LGHNT and CDR2 as FRNRAP. Trimming cost V 6 bases and J 5 bases, with 13 bases left between them. CDR3 sequence (DNA): TGTGCTAGTGGACTGGGACGAGGGGAGACCCAGTACTTC. This gives the protein CASGLGRGETQYF.

This sequence joins TRBV4-1 and TRBJ2-5; 8 bases fit TRBD2. This CDR3 spans 16 amino acids. V lost 0 bases, J lost 5 bases, and 8 bases stayed unmatched. The germline V gene has CDR1 MGHRA and CDR2 YSYEKL. The CDR3: CASSQDGAGGLETQYF. In nucleotides, the CDR3 is TGCGCCAGCAGCCAAGATGGGGCGGGGGGATTGGAGACCCAGTACTTC.

V and J are TRBV5-1 and TRBJ2-7; 8 nucleotides line up with TRBD1. The germline V gene has CDR1 SGHRS and CDR2 YFSETQ. After removal of 0 bases from V and 5 bases from J, the junction contained 16 bases not matched to a gene. This CDR3 has 18 residues. The CDR3 region has the DNA TGCGCCAGCAGCTTGGCCCAGGGGGCTTTGGGAAGGAGGGACGAGCAGTACTTC. Translating gives CASSLAQGALGRRDEQYF. The entire variable domain, with the rest obtained from reference TRBV5-1 and TRBJ2-7, is as follows: KAGVTQTPRYLIKTRGQQVTLSCSPISGHRSVSWYQQTPGQGLQFLFEYFSETQRNKGNFPGRFSGRQFSNSRSEMNVSTLELGDSALYLCASSLAQGALGRRDEQYFGPGTRLTVT.

CDR3 residues: CASSEIRGRAFF. Written as DNA, the CDR3 is TGTGCCAGCAGTGAAATCAGGGGGCGAGCTTTCTTT. The J gene is TRBJ1-1, the V gene TRBV25-1, with 8 bases fitting TRBD1. Germline CDR1 reads MGHDK; CDR2 reads SYGVNS. With 2 bases clipped from V and 10 bases from J, the junction kept 3 bases outside the gene matches. This CDR3 has 12 residues.

The chain couples TRBV7-2 to TRBJ2-7; 10 nucleotides match TRBD1. CDR1 SGHTA and CDR2 FQGNSA come from the germline V gene. Unmatched junction bases numbered 4, after V lost 5 bases and J lost 3 bases. CDR3 length equals 14 residues. DNA for the CDR3: TGTGCCAGCAGCCTGGGACAGGGGATCTACGAGCAGTACTTC. It codes for CASSLGQGIYEQYF.

This rearrangement joins TRBV5-1 to TRBJ2-2; 7 nucleotides align to TRBD2. This CDR3 has 19 amino acids. The germline gives CDR1 SGHRS, CDR2 YFSETQ. Losses at the gene ends were 7 bases for V and 0 bases for J; bases not matched to a gene: 18. CDR3 nucleotide sequence: TGCGCCAGCGGTGACAGCGTCCGGGCCCTAGCGGCGAACACCGGGGAGCTGTTTTTT. Residues: CASGDSVRALAANTGELFF.

The gene calls are TRBV10-3 and TRBJ1-5; D is unresolved. Deletions cut 4 bases from V and 4 bases from J, with 11 bases between. Germline V gene lookup returns CDR1 ENHRY and CDR2 SYGVKD. This CDR3 contains 14 residues. The CDR3 here is CAISGLGPNQPQHF. The CDR3 DNA reads TGTGCCATCAGTGGACTCGGTCCGAATCAGCCCCAGCATTTT.

This chain joins TRBV6-1 and TRBJ2-7; D remains ambiguous. The V gene's germline CDR1 is MNHNS and CDR2 SASEGT. V gave up 11 bases and J gave up 0 bases, with 11 bases separating them. The CDR3 extends over 12 amino acids. The CDR3 DNA sequence: TGTGCCTGCGATCGGAACTCCTACGAGCAGTACTTC. Translation gives CACDRNSYEQYF.

The V call is TRBV4-3, the J call TRBJ2-3; D not resolved. Germline V gene data show CDR1 as LGHNA and CDR2 as YSLEER. The V and J ends lost 1 base and 1 base respectively, with 15 bases between them. This CDR3 spans 17 amino acids. CDR3: CASSQGYFSSRTDTQYF. Here the CDR3 DNA reads TGCGCCAGCAGCCAAGGATACTTCTCCTCACGCACAGATACGCAGTATTTT.

This clone has more than one count but fewer than ten. This chain connects TRBV6-5 to TRBJ1-2; tentatively, D is TRBD1 (6 bases). The V gene lost 8 bases and the J gene lost 3 bases, with 16 bases spanning the gap. This CDR3 comprises 14 residues. From germline, CDR1 is MNHEY and CDR2 SVGAGI. CDR3 in DNA: TGTGCCAGCCGACCCACAGCAGGGGACTATGGCTACACCTTC. Its protein product is CASRPTAGDYGYTF.

This sequence joins TRBV18 and TRBJ2-5, with D perhaps TRBD1 (6 bases). Germline V gene data show CDR1 as KGHSH and CDR2 as LQKENI. The CDR3 covers 15 residues. Trimming removed 0 bases from V and 1 base from J, with 9 bases in between. CDR3 DNA: TGTGCCAGCTCACCACCGGACAGCATCCAAGAGACCCAGTACTTC. It translates to CASSPPDSIQETQYF.

This clone has more than one count but fewer than ten. The V gene is TRBV5-1, the J gene TRBJ2-1; a weak D match, TRBD2 (5 bases). Trimming took off 1 base at V and 2 bases at J, with 10 bases between the two ends. The germline V gene encodes CDR1 SGHRS and CDR2 YFSETQ. The CDR3 extends over 15 amino acids. CDR3 nucleotide sequence: TGCGCCAGCAGCTTGAGGCGGGCCGCCTACAATGAGCAGTTCTTC. This translates into CASSLRRAAYNEQFF.

The V gene is TRBV18, the J gene TRBJ1-2; possible D gene TRBD1, 5 bases. The germline gives CDR1 KGHSH, CDR2 LQKENI. V dropped 2 bases and J dropped 6 bases, with 13 bases sitting between them. This CDR3 has 14 amino acids. CDR3 sequence reads: CASSPGGRVNGYTF. As DNA, the CDR3 is TGTGCCAGCTCACCAGGCGGCAGGGTTAATGGCTACACCTTC.